This T cell receptor beta chain was obtained from a study of CD8 T cells in ankylosing spondylitis. This clonotype has a count of ten or more. Unmatched junction bases numbered 8, after V lost 7 bases and J lost 3 bases. Germline-derived CDR1 and CDR2 are MNHEY and SMNVEV (reference sequence). The CDR3 extends over 14 amino acids. 5'-RACE, quantitative and with molecular barcodes, yielded the TCR beta libraries. TCRdb analysed the 5' RACE reads with MiXCR anew, one entry per CDR3 protein. The data show some 100,000 distinct CDR3 sequences, with about 8.3% seen just once and roughly 9.9% held by the top ten.

This chain joins TRBV27 and TRBJ2-5; the match to TRBD2 covers 7 bases. This TCR was recovered from a male donor with ankylosing spondylitis or in good health (not recorded which). Source material: blood, either unsorted or a sorted T cell fraction (not recorded which). The CDR3 DNA sequence: TGTGCCAGCAAAACCCTCCGGGGGGAAGAGACCCAGTACTTC. This translates into CASKTLRGEETQYF.